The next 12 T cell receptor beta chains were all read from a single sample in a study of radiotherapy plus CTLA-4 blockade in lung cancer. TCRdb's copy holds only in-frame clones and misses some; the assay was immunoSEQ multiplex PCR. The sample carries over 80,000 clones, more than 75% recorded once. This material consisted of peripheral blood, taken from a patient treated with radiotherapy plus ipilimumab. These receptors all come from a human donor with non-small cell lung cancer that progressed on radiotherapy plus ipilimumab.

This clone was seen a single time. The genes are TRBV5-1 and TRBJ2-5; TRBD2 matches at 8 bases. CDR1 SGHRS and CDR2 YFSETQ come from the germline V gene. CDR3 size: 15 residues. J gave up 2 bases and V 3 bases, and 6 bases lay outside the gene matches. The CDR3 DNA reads TGCGCCAGCAGCTATAGCGGGGCGGGGCAAGAGACCCAGTACTTC. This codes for CASSYSGAGQETQYF.

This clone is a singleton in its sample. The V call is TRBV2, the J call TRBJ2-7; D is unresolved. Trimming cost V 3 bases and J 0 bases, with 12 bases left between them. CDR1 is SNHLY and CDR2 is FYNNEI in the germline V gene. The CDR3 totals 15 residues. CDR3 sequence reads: CASSDSGSSSYEQYF. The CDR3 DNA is TGTGCCAGCAGTGATTCGGGTTCGAGCTCCTACGAGCAGTACTTC.

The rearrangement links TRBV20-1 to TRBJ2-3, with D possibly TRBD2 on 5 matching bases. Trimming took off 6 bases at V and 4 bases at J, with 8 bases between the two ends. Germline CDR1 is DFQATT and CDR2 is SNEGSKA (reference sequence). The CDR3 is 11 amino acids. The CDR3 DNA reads TGCAGTGCCAGGAGGTCAGATACGCAGTATTTT. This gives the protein CSARRSDTQYF.

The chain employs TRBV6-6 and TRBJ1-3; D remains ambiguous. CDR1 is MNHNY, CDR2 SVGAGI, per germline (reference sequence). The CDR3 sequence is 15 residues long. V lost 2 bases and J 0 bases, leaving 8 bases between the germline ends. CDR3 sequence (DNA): TGTGCCAGCAGTTACGGGGATCACTCTGGAAACACCATATATTTT. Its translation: CASSYGDHSGNTIYF.

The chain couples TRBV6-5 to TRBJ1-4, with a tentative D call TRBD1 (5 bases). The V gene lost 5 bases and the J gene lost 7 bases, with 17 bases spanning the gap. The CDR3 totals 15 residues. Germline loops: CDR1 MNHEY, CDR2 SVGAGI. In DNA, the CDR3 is TGTGCCAGCAGTCCCCTGTCGGGTACAGGTGAAAAACTGTTTTTT. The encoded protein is CASSPLSGTGEKLFF.

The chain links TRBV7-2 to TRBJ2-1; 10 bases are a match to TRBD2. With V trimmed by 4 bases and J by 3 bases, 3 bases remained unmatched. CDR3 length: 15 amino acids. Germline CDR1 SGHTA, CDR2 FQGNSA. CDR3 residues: CASSSGLADYNEQFF. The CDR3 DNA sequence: TGTGCCAGCAGCTCCGGACTAGCGGACTACAATGAGCAGTTCTTC.

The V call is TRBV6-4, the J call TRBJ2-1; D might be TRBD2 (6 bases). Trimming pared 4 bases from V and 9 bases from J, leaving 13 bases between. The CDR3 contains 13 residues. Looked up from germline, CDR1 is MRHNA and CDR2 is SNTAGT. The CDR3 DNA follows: TGTGCCAGCAGTGGTATCCCAGCGGGTGAGCAGTTCTTC. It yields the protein CASSGIPAGEQFF.

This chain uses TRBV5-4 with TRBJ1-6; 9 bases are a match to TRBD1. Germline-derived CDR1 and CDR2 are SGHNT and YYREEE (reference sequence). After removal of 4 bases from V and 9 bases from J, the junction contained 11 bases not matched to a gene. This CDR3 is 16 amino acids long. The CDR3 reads CASSPKPGQGTSPLHF. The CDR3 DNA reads TGTGCCAGCAGCCCCAAGCCGGGACAGGGCACTTCACCCCTCCACTTT.

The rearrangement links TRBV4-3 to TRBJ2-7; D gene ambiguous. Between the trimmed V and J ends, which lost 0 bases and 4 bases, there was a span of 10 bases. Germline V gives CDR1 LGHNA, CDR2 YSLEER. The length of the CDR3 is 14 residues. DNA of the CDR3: TGCGCCAGCAGCCAAGATTCTCGCAGTTACGAGCAGTACTTC. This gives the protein CASSQDSRSYEQYF.

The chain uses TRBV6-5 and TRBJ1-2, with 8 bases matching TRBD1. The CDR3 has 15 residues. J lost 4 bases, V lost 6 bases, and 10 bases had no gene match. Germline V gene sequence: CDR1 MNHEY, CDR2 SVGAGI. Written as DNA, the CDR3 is TGTGCCAGCAGATACGCGGACAGGGACCTCTATGGCTACACCTTC. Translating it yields CASRYADRDLYGYTF.

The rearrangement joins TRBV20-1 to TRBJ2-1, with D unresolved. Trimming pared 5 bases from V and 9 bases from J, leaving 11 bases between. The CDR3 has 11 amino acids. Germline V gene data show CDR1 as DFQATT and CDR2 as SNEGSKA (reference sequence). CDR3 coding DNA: TGCAGTGCTTGGATCTTGCCTGAGCAGTTCTTC. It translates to CSAWILPEQFF.

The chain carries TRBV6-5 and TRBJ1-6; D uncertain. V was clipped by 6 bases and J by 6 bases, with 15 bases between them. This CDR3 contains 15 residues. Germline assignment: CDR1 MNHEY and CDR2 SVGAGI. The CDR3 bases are TGTGCCAGCAGGGCACTTTATCGGACTAATTCACCCCTCCACTTT. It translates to CASRALYRTNSPLHF.